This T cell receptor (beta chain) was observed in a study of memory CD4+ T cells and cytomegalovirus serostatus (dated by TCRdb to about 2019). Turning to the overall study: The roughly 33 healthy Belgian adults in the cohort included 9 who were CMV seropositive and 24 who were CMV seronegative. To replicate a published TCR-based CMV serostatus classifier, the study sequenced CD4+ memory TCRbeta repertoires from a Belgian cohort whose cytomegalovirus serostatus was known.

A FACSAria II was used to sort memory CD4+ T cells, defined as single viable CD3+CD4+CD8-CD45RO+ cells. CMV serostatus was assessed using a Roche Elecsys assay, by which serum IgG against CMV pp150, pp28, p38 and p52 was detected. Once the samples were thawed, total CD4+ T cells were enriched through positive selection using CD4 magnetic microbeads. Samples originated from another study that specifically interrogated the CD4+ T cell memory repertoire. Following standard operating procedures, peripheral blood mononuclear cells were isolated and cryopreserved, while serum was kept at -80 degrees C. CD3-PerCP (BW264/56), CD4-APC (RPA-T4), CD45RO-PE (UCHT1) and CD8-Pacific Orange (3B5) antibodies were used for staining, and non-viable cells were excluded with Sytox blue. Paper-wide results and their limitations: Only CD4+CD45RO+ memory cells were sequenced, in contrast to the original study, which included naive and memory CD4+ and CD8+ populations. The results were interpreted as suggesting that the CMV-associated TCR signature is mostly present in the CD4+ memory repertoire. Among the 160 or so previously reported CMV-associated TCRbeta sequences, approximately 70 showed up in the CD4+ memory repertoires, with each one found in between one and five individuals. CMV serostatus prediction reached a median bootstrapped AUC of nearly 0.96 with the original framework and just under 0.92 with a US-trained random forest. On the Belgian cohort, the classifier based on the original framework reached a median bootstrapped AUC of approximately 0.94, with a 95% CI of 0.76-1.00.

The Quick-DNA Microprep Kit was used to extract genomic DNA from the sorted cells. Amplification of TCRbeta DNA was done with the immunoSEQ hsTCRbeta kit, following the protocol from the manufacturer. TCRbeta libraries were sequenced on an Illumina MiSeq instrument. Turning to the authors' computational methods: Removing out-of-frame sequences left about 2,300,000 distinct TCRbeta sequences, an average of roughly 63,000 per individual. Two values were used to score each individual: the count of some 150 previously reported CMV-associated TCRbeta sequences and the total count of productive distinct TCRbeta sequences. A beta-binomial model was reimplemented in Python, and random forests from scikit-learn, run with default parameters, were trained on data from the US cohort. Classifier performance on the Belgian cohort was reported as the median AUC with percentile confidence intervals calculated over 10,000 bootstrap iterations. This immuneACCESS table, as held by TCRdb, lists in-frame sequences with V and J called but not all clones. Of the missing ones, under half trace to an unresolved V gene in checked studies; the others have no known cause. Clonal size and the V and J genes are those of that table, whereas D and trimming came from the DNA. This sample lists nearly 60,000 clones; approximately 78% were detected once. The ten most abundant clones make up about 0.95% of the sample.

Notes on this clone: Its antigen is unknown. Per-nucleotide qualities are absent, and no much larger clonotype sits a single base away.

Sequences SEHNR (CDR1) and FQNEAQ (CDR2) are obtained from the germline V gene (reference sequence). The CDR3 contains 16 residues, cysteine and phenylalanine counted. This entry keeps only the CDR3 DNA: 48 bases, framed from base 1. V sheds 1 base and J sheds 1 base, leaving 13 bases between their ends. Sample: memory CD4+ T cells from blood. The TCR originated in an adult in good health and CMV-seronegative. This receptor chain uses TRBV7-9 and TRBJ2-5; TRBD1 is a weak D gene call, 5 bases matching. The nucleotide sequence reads TGTGCCAGCAGCTTAGATGGGGCAGAATTCCAAGAGACCCAGTACTTC. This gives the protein CASSLDGAEFQETQYF.